The following is a TCR beta chain sequence with its context. This clone occurred once. No antigen is known for it. Base qualities are missing; no much larger clone stands one base away. The EasySep Human CD8+ T Cell Enrichment Kit was used on day 10 to isolate CD8+ T cells from every culture. The CDR3 contains 15 residues, cysteine and phenylalanine counted. Only the CDR3 DNA stays, 45 bases, in frame from base 1. At the junction V is shortened by 3 bases and J by 6 bases; bases outside the gene matches: 5. CDR1 and CDR2 were assigned from the germline V gene (reference sequence) as SEHNR and FQNEAQ. This specimen belongs to a study of CD8 T cell repertoires and HIV-1 epitope variants (dated by TCRdb to 2020 to 2022). For context, the study as a whole: Twenty-five peptides representing autologous and known Gag and Nef epitope variants were each used to stimulate T cells in separate culture wells. The control conditions were a CMV, EBV and flu peptide pool, the Ebola AY9 epitope as a negative control, and a well with no peptide. T cells were enriched using the EasySep Human T Cell Enrichment Kit and then co-cultured with an equal number of autologous T cell-negative cells acting as antigen-presenting cells. An aliquot of 1M T cells was saved as an uncultured baseline condition, separate from the roughly 80 T cell cultures. Three Gag epitope families and Nef HW9 and YT9 were included among the tested epitopes. A total of some 84 T cell cultures were run, with each culture condition done in triplicate except for one peptide, which was done in duplicate. Cultures ran for 9 to 11 days in IMDM with gentamicin, with half-media changes on days 3 and 7 adding IL-2, IL-7 and IL-15.

Here is what the overall study found, with its caveats: A handful of clonotypes recognized the Nef KF9 family and one clonotype recognized the HW9 family, while no responses were seen to the TAALDMSHF plasma variant. Only TCR beta chains were identified by the assay, and proliferation to antigen, not T cell function or cytokine profile, was indicated. Of the nine antigen-specific TCR beta clonotypes identified, roughly 6 appeared cross-reactive for autologous or known escape epitope variants.

The immunoSEQ platform was used to sequence TCR beta CDR3 regions at survey depth. The QIAamp DNA micro kit was used to extract genomic DNA from every cultured and uncultured CD8+ T cell population. Per the source publication's procedure: Samples with fewer than 5,000 productive reads were excluded, resulting in the removal of about 7% of the roughly 80 HIV peptide-stimulated cultures. Sequences were trimmed to CDR3 by a MANAFEST web app, and nonproductive sequences, CDR3s under 5 amino acids, and sequences not starting with C or ending with F/W were removed. For a clonotype to count as antigen-specific, the clonotype had to expand relative to the no-peptide control in at least 2 of 3 replicates at FDR 0.01, and only within one epitope family. A frequency at least fivefold higher than in wells stimulated with peptides from other epitope families was additionally required for specific clonotypes. This immuneACCESS table, as held by TCRdb, lists in-frame sequences with V and J called but not all clones. Of the missing ones, under half trace to an unresolved V gene in checked studies; the others have no known cause. The DNA gave D and trimming, while V, J and clone size come from that table. The sample data list approximately 90,000 clones, and 60% to 80% of these were observed just once. The ten biggest clones cover roughly 26% of the sample.

In this chain, TRBV7-9 is recombined with TRBJ2-7; 13 bases in the middle match TRBD2. The specimen sequenced was uncultured baseline CD8+ T cells from peripheral blood mononuclear cells (PBMCs). This receptor was identified in a male donor with HIV. CDR3 loop: CASSFGTSGVGEQYF. The DNA sequence is as follows: TGTGCCAGCAGCTTTGGGACTAGCGGGGTGGGCGAGCAGTACTTC.